The next 29 T cell receptor beta chains were all read from a single sample in a study of HIV-infected children after antiretroviral therapy interruption. Treatment given: PENTA 11 planned treatment interruption arm or continuous ART arm. RNA-based 3' RACE libraries used unique molecular identifiers. Using its own MiXCR run on the 3' RACE reads, TCRdb lists one record per CDR3 protein. The sample has 70,000 to 90,000 distinct CDR3 sequences, 5.5% to 8.5% seen once. The material sequenced was CD45RA+ CD4+ T cells from PBMCs, pooled from several time points, taken from a donor given antiretroviral therapy, either interrupted or continuous. Subset here: naive CD4+ CD45RA+ CD45RO- T cells. These receptors were obtained from a pool of human donors with HIV.

The rearrangement joins TRBV5-1 to TRBJ1-1; 7 bases align to TRBD1. Germline CDR1 is SGHRS and CDR2 is YFSETQ. Trimming cost V 4 bases and J 8 bases; bases outside gene matches: 8. The CDR3 runs 13 residues. In nucleotides, the CDR3 is TGCGCCAGCAGCGAGGAACAGGGGTCCGAAGCTTTCTTT. Protein product: CASSEEQGSEAFF.

This clonotype is medium-sized by share. The chain couples TRBV6-6 to TRBJ2-1; D is unresolved. Germline V gene lookup returns CDR1 MNHNY and CDR2 SVGAGI (reference sequence). The germline V and J ends were trimmed by 8 bases and 9 bases, with 17 bases remaining between them. The CDR3 sequence is 13 residues long. The CDR3 DNA reads as TGTGCCAGCGGTGAGACTGGGTATGCTGAGCAGTTCTTC. Amino acids: CASGETGYAEQFF.

The sample holds many counts of this clonotype. V and J are TRBV11-1 and TRBJ1-1; TRBD1 matches 7 bases. CDR3 length equals 14 residues. With V trimmed by 5 bases and J by 4 bases, 7 bases remained unmatched. The germline gives CDR1 SGHAT, CDR2 FQDESV (reference sequence). CDR3 loop: CASSLGDRLTEAFF. The CDR3 coding sequence is TGTGCCAGCAGCCTAGGGGACAGACTCACTGAAGCTTTCTTT.

This clonotype was seen repeatedly, ten times or more. This chain joins TRBV7-2 and TRBJ1-4; TRBD1 is a possible D gene (6 bases). V dropped 1 base and J dropped 17 bases, with 17 bases sitting between them. Germline CDR1 reads SGHTA; CDR2 reads FQGNSA. This CDR3 spans 13 amino acids. CDR3 sequence reads: CASSLVGFGQLFF. The CDR3 coding sequence is TGTGCCAGCAGCTTAGTAGGGTTCGGACAGCTTTTTTTT.

Comment on this clonotype: A much larger clonotype is one base distant, so this may be a read error. The rearrangement uses TRBV12-3 or TRBV12-4 and TRBJ2-2; 7 bases align to TRBD1. The CDR3 has 16 residues. CDR3 residues: CASSSPDRIHTGEPFF. DNA of the CDR3: TGTGCCAGCAGTTCGCCGGACAGGATACACACCGGGGAGCCGTTTTTT.

This clonotype was observed many times. The chain uses TRBV29-1 and TRBJ1-2, with 8 positions matching TRBD1. The CDR3 spans 14 residues. V lost 1 base and J lost 7; bases outside the gene matches: 8. Germline loops: CDR1 SQVTM, CDR2 ANQGSEA. CDR3 bases: TGCAGCGTTGAAGGAGTACAGGGGGGAGGTGGCTACACCTTC. Protein: CSVEGVQGGGGYTF. Supplemented by reference TRBV29-1 and TRBJ1-2, the full variable domain reads SAVISQKPSRDICQRGTSLTIQCQVDSQVTMMFWYRQQPGQSLTLIATANQGSEATYESGFVIDKFPISRPNLTFSTLTVSNMSPEDSSIYLCSVEGVQGGGGYTFGSGTRLTVV.

Ten or more counts support this clonotype. The chain uses TRBV11-2 and TRBJ2-1; 8 bases map to TRBD1. Germline values: CDR1 SGHAT, CDR2 FQNNGV. V lost 6 bases to trimming and J lost 0 bases; unmatched junction nucleotides: 7. This CDR3 region has 16 residues. The CDR3 sequence is CASRHTGGSSYNEQFF. The CDR3 coding sequence is TGTGCCAGCAGACATACAGGGGGGAGCTCCTACAATGAGCAGTTCTTC. The full variable domain, completed using reference TRBV11-2 and TRBJ2-1, is EAGVAQSPRYKIIEKRQSVAFWCNPISGHATLYWYQQILGQGPKLLIQFQNNGVVDDSQLPKDRFSAERLKGVDSTLKIQPAKLEDSAVYLCASRHTGGSSYNEQFFGPGTRLTVL.

This clonotype was recorded at least ten times. The CDR3, as DNA: TGTGCCAGCAGTCCCATGGGATCCCCCAAGGAGTTCTTC. This translates into CASSPMGSPKEFF. This chain uses TRBV12-3 or TRBV12-4 with TRBJ2-1, with no clear D. The CDR3 extends over 13 amino acids. V shed 5 bases and J shed 14 bases, with 19 bases lying between them.

Only a few counts were recorded for this clonotype. The V gene is TRBV7-9, the J gene TRBJ1-4; TRBD1 might be the D (5 bases). The V end lost 5 bases, the J end lost 7 bases, and 11 bases lay between the germline ends. The CDR3 has 13 amino acids. Germline lookup yields CDR1 SEHNR and CDR2 FQNEAQ (reference sequence). Here the CDR3 reads CASSRGGGEKLFF. DNA of the CDR3: TGTGCCAGCAGCCGAGGTGGGGGTGAAAAACTGTTTTTT.

This clonotype appeared many times. The junction shows a germline mismatch at one end, possibly a read error. This chain joins TRBV20-1 and TRBJ2-5; possibly TRBD2 for D (6 bases). This CDR3 spans 8 amino acids. Germline CDR1 and CDR2: DFQATT and SNEGSKA (reference sequence). CDR3 region: CSLGLVDF. Written as DNA, the CDR3 is TGCAGTTTGGGACTCGTGGACTTC.

Many counts were recorded for this clonotype. The genes are TRBV19 and TRBJ2-7; tentatively, D is TRBD1 or TRBD2 (5 bases each). The length of the CDR3 is 14 residues. Germline V lookup: CDR1 LNHDA, CDR2 SQIVND (reference sequence). Trimming shortened V by 1 base and J by 2 bases, and 9 bases separated the two germline ends. The CDR3, as DNA: TGTGCCAGTAGTATAGGACGGGGCACCTACGAGCAGTACTTC. Protein: CASSIGRGTYEQYF.

This clonotype was seen ten or more times. The gene calls are TRBV7-8 and TRBJ1-6, with D unclear. Germline lookup yields CDR1 SGHVS and CDR2 FQNEAQ. CDR3 size: 15 residues. The V and J ends lost 1 base and 7 bases respectively, with 11 bases between them. CDR3 residues: CASSLVGLENSPLHF. The CDR3 nucleotides read TGTGCCAGCAGCTTAGTAGGGTTAGAGAATTCACCCCTCCACTTT.

The chain carries TRBV28 and TRBJ1-2; D gene unclear. In germline, CDR1 is MDHEN, CDR2 SYDVKM. V lost 2 bases to trimming and J lost 8 bases, with 9 bases between them. The CDR3 covers 12 residues. CDR3 DNA sequence: TGTGCCAGCAGTTTACAAAGCTGGGGCTACACCTTC. This codes for CASSLQSWGYTF.

In this sample, this clonotype turned up a few times. The V and J genes are TRBV4-1 and TRBJ1-4; no clear D gene. In germline, CDR1 is MGHRA, CDR2 YSYEKL. V lost 1 base, J lost 8 bases, and 14 bases lay in between. There are 15 residues in the CDR3. CDR3 DNA sequence: TGCGCCAGCAGCCAAGTGGGCCCTTCAACCGAAAAACTGTTTTTT. Its translation: CASSQVGPSTEKLFF.

The rearrangement uses TRBV2 and TRBJ1-1; no reliable D call. There are 12 residues in the CDR3. Per the germline V gene, CDR1 is SNHLY and CDR2 is FYNNEI. Trimming left V 8 bases short and J 3 bases short, with 10 bases between. As DNA, the CDR3 is TGTGCCAGCGACGGGGAGGACACTGAAGCTTTCTTT. Encoded protein: CASDGEDTEAFF.

CDR3 loop: CASSSLTGTQGEQFF. The CDR3 DNA is TGTGCCAGCAGCTCGTTAACCGGGACCCAGGGTGAGCAGTTCTTC. J is TRBJ2-1 and V is TRBV7-3; D might be TRBD1 or TRBD2, each matching 5 bases. V lost 4 bases and J lost 9, with 19 bases in between. Germline CDR1 is SGHTA and CDR2 is FQGTGA. This CDR3 spans 15 amino acids. The entire variable domain, with the rest obtained from reference TRBV7-3 and TRBJ2-1, is as follows: GAGVSQTPSNKVTEKGKYVELRCDPISGHTALYWYRQSLGQGPEFLIYFQGTGAADDSGLPNDRFFAVRPEGSVSTLKIQRTERGDSAVYLCASSSLTGTQGEQFFGPGTRLTVL.

This clonotype was observed many times. The rearrangement uses TRBV5-6 and TRBJ2-7; maybe TRBD1 (6 bases). This CDR3 has 12 amino acids. V was cut by 5 bases and J by 6 bases, with 12 bases left in between. CDR1 is SGHDT and CDR2 is YYEEEE in the germline V gene. CDR3 loop: CASRLQGVEQYF. CDR3 nucleotide sequence: TGTGCCAGCAGATTACAGGGCGTCGAGCAGTACTTC.

This clonotype was found many times. This chain uses TRBV5-4 with TRBJ2-3; weak D call: TRBD1 (6 bases). Germline CDR1 reads SGHNT; CDR2 reads YYREEE (reference sequence). The CDR3 runs to 14 residues. Trimming removed 4 bases from V and 4 bases from J, with 13 bases in between. CDR3 in amino acids: CASSVTQGPDTQYF. The CDR3 region has the DNA TGTGCCAGCAGCGTAACACAGGGTCCAGATACGCAGTATTTT.

This clonotype was seen repeatedly, ten times or more. The V call is TRBV5-6, the J call TRBJ2-1, with D possibly matching TRBD2 (5 bases). Trimming stripped 1 base from V and 5 bases from J, with 19 bases between. The CDR3 sequence is 17 residues long. Germline V gives CDR1 SGHDT, CDR2 YYEEEE. CDR3 DNA: TGTGCCAGCAGCTTGCCCCTAGCAAGGATAACCCACAATGAGCAGTTCTTC. It yields the protein CASSLPLARITHNEQFF. Filled out from reference TRBV5-6 and TRBJ2-1, the complete variable domain reads DAGVTQSPTHLIKTRGQQVTLRCSPKSGHDTVSWYQQALGQGPQFIFQYYEEEERQRGNFPDRFSGHQFPNYSSELNVNALLLGDSALYLCASSLPLARITHNEQFFGPGTRLTVL.

In its sample, this clonotype was seen many times. The chain is built from TRBV6-5 and TRBJ1-1; D gene unclear. Trimming took off 2 bases at V and 6 bases at J, with 16 bases between the two ends. Germline-derived CDR1 and CDR2 are MNHEY and SVGAGI. The CDR3 has 15 amino acids. CDR3 nucleotides: TGTGCCAGCAGTTACGAGTTCCCGACCGACGCTGAAGCTTTCTTT. It codes for CASSYEFPTDAEAFF.

There are many counts of this clonotype. The chain links TRBV20-1 to TRBJ2-3, with D unresolved. Looked up from germline, CDR1 is DFQATT and CDR2 is SNEGSKA (reference sequence). This CDR3 spans 15 amino acids. V was clipped by 4 bases and J by 6 bases, with 20 bases between them. As DNA, the CDR3 is TGCAGTGCTACCTTTGGCGGCCCCGCAATGGATACGCAGTATTTT. Translating it yields CSATFGGPAMDTQYF.

This clonotype was counted many times. This chain uses TRBV5-5 with TRBJ2-1; a possible D gene is TRBD1 (7 bases). V was cut by 4 bases and J by 3 bases, with 17 bases left in between. Per germline, CDR1 SGHKS and CDR2 YYEKEE (reference sequence). CDR3 length: 16 amino acids. CDR3 DNA: TGTGCCAGCAGCATGGGGGGCGGGACAGTCTACAATGAGCAGTTCTTC. Translating it yields CASSMGGGTVYNEQFF.

V gene TRBV20-1 combines with J gene TRBJ1-2; a weak D match, TRBD1 (6 bases). CDR1 and CDR2 from the germline V gene are DFQATT and SNEGSKA (reference sequence). The CDR3 has 12 residues. Trimming shortened V by 3 bases and J by 4 bases, and 9 bases separated the two germline ends. The CDR3 sequence is CSASAGAYGYTF. In DNA form, the CDR3 reads TGCAGTGCTAGTGCAGGGGCCTATGGCTACACCTTC.

This clonotype was counted a few times. This CDR3 reads CASSLQGPGGRTGELFF. The CDR3 DNA follows: TGTGCCAGCAGTTTACAGGGGCCGGGAGGGCGCACCGGGGAGCTGTTTTTT. V usage is TRBV12-3 or TRBV12-4 and J usage is TRBJ2-2; 8 nucleotides line up with TRBD2. V trimming: 2 bases; J trimming: 4 bases; junction bases outside the gene matches: 9. There are 17 residues in the CDR3.

This clonotype was recorded many times. In DNA form, the CDR3 reads TGCAGTGCTAGAGATTGGTCCGGCTACGCCTACAATGAGCAGTTCTTC. It is translated as CSARDWSGYAYNEQFF. The V call is TRBV20-1, the J call TRBJ2-1; D gene uncertain. Per germline, CDR1 DFQATT and CDR2 SNEGSKA (reference sequence). This CDR3 comprises 16 residues. Trimming removed 0 bases from V and 2 bases from J, with 14 bases in between.

This clonotype has a handful of counts. The rearrangement links TRBV5-4 to TRBJ1-1; D uncertain. With 0 bases removed from V and 10 bases from J, the gap between germline ends came to 13 bases. Germline V CDR1 and CDR2: SGHNT, YYREEE (reference sequence). This CDR3 region has 13 residues. This chain's CDR3 is CASSLDGRAGAFF. As DNA, the CDR3 is TGTGCCAGCAGCTTGGACGGGCGCGCGGGAGCTTTCTTT. Complete variable domain (other parts from reference TRBV5-4 and TRBJ1-1): ETGVTQSPTHLIKTRGQQVTLRCSSQSGHNTVSWYQQALGQGPQFIFQYYREEENGRGNFPPRFSGLQFPNYSSELNVNALELDDSALYLCASSLDGRAGAFFGQGTRLTVV.

This clonotype was recorded many times. The chain recombines TRBV11-2 with TRBJ1-1; D ambiguous. Trimming cost V 4 bases and J 5 bases, with 11 bases left between them. The CDR3 consists of 13 residues. The V gene's germline CDR1 is SGHAT and CDR2 FQNNGV. The DNA for the CDR3 is TGTGCCAGCAGCTACAGAAGAGAGACTGAAGCTTTCTTT. The encoded protein is CASSYRRETEAFF.

This clonotype showed up just a few times. This rearrangement joins TRBV14 to TRBJ2-1; the match to TRBD2 covers 12 bases. V gave up 4 bases and J gave up 8 bases; unmatched junction bases: 9. The CDR3 is 16 residues long. Germline values: CDR1 SGHDN, CDR2 FVKESK. The CDR3 reads CASSRRRLAGEDEQFF. The CDR3 coding sequence is TGTGCCAGCAGCCGTCGGCGACTAGCGGGGGAAGATGAGCAGTTCTTC.

CDR3 amino acids: CASTFQGTQGETQYF. CDR3 nucleotide sequence: TGTGCCAGCACCTTCCAGGGTACGCAGGGGGAGACCCAGTACTTC. The chain joins TRBV6-6 to TRBJ2-5, with D perhaps TRBD1 (6 bases). Deletions cut 7 bases from V and 5 bases from J, with 20 bases between. CDR3 length: 15 residues. The germline V gene encodes CDR1 MNHNY and CDR2 SVGAGI (reference sequence).